The 8 T cell receptor beta chains below all came from one sample that was sequenced in a study of beta chain features in type 1 diabetes. General observations from the study: In every one of the four CD4+ subsets, TCRB CDR3s were moderately but significantly shorter in Type 1 diabetes patients.

The isolated RNA, all of it, was reverse transcribed, so expressed TCRB transcripts were what got sequenced. TCRdb keeps only in-frame clones here, not all; method: immunoSEQ multiplex PCR. The data show fewer than 450,000 clones, with less than 15% seen just once and 0.015% held by the top ten. What these receptors recognize is not known. Source material: naive CD4+ T cells from blood. Source of these receptors: a woman aged 18-29 years with type 1 diabetes.

Only a few counts were recorded for this clone. The genes are TRBV13 and TRBJ2-7, with 11 bases matching TRBD1. With 4 bases clipped from V and 3 bases from J, the junction kept 2 bases outside the gene matches. CDR1 and CDR2 from the germline V gene are PRHDT and FYEKMQ (reference sequence). CDR3 length equals 14 residues. CDR3: CASSSGTGGYEQYF. Here the CDR3 DNA reads TGTGCCAGCAGCTCCGGGACAGGGGGCTACGAGCAGTACTTC.

V gene TRBV18 combines with J gene TRBJ1-5, with D perhaps TRBD1 (6 bases). In germline, CDR1 is KGHSH, CDR2 LQKENI. This CDR3 contains 15 residues. With 5 bases removed from V and 6 bases from J, the gap between germline ends came to 17 bases. The CDR3 region has the DNA TGTGCCAGCTCAATTGTCCCAGGGGAATCTCAGCCCCAGCATTTT. Translating it yields CASSIVPGESQPQHF.

The sample holds a few counts of this clone. This rearrangement joins TRBV28 to TRBJ1-2; 7 bases are a match to TRBD1. The ends lost 6 bases at V and 6 bases at J; junction bases unmatched: 10. The CDR3 totals 14 residues. Germline CDR1 is MDHEN and CDR2 is SYDVKM. CDR3 DNA: TGTGCCAGCAGCAGCCCCGACAGGGTCCATGGCTACACCTTC. Translation: CASSSPDRVHGYTF.

V is TRBV29-1 and J is TRBJ1-2, with D tentatively TRBD1 (6 bases). Per the germline V gene, CDR1 is SQVTM and CDR2 is ANQGSEA. Trimming removed 6 bases at V and 2 bases at J, with 16 bases between. This CDR3 has 14 amino acids. The CDR3 sequence: CSVSDRLFNYGYTF. Here the CDR3 DNA reads TGCAGCGTATCAGACAGGCTCTTCAACTATGGCTACACCTTC. Combining the CDR3 with reference TRBV29-1 and TRBJ1-2 gives the whole variable domain SAVISQKPSRDICQRGTSLTIQCQVDSQVTMMFWYRQQPGQSLTLIATANQGSEATYESGFVIDKFPISRPNLTFSTLTVSNMSPEDSSIYLCSVSDRLFNYGYTFGSGTRLTVV.

This clone has only a few counts. The genes are TRBV19 and TRBJ2-1, with D maybe TRBD1 (6 bases). The CDR3 spans 16 residues. Germline CDR1 and CDR2: LNHDA and SQIVND (reference sequence). Trimming shortened V by 1 base and J by 8 bases, and 18 bases separated the two germline ends. CDR3 bases: TGTGCCAGTAGTATAGGTTGGGAAACAGGGCGGCATGAGCAGTTCTTC. Translated, it gives CASSIGWETGRHEQFF.

Regarding this clone: The same CDR3 arises from other DNA sequences in this sample as well. The V gene is TRBV30, the J gene TRBJ1-2, with 7 bases that match TRBD1. CDR1 and CDR2 from the germline V gene are GTSNPN and SVGIG (reference sequence). The CDR3 spans 13 residues. V lost 0 bases, J lost 5 bases, and 3 bases stayed unmatched. The DNA for the CDR3 is TGTGCCTGGAGTGTACAGGGGACATATGGCTACACCTTC. It translates to CAWSVQGTYGYTF.

In DNA form, the CDR3 reads TGTGCCAGTAGTATGAGACAGGGGATAACCACAGATACGCAGTATTTT. Protein product: CASSMRQGITTDTQYF. The chain is built from TRBV19 and TRBJ2-3; 8 nucleotides agree with TRBD1. The CDR3 extends over 16 amino acids. V shed 3 bases and J 2 bases; nucleotides not matched to a gene: 7. Germline V gene lookup returns CDR1 LNHDA and CDR2 SQIVND (reference sequence).

This clone was counted a few times. The chain carries TRBV9 and TRBJ1-1; D may be TRBD1 (6 bases). Looked up from germline, CDR1 is SGDLS and CDR2 is YYNGEE. Trimming cost V 4 bases and J 0 bases, with 13 bases left between them. CDR3 length: 15 residues. The CDR3 sequence is CASSRGAALNTEAFF. CDR3 in DNA: TGTGCCAGCAGCCGGGGGGCGGCCTTGAACACTGAAGCTTTCTTT. The variable domain in full, with the rest retrieved from reference TRBV9 and TRBJ1-1, is DSGVTQTPKHLITATGQRVTLRCSPRSGDLSVYWYQQSLDQGLQFLIQYYNGEERAKGNILERFSAQQFPDLHSELNLSSLELGDSALYFCASSRGAALNTEAFFGQGTRLTVV.